The source of this T cell receptor (beta chain) is a study of cytomegalovirus exposure and HLA in healthy donors. Study-wide findings and caveats: A later analysis found that most CMV-associated TCR beta chains appeared HLA-restricted.

CDR1 is SGHRS, CDR2 YFSETQ, per germline. V gave up 3 bases and J gave up 4 bases, with 16 bases separating them. The CDR3 spans 15 residues. The PCR made use of 60 Vbeta and 13 Jbeta primers. Produced via immunoSEQ multiplex PCR; TCRdb's table is partial and in-frame only. In the table there are approximately 100,000 clones, about 70% of which are singletons. With regard to this clone: Its antigen is as yet unknown.

The sequence was collected from a female donor in good health and CMV-seronegative. J is TRBJ2-5 and V is TRBV5-1; tentatively, D is TRBD1 (7 bases). Sequencing was carried out using PBMCs. This CDR3 is CASSSYQGGRETQYF. The CDR3 DNA reads as TGCGCCAGCAGCTCTTATCAGGGGGGAAGAGAGACCCAGTACTTC.